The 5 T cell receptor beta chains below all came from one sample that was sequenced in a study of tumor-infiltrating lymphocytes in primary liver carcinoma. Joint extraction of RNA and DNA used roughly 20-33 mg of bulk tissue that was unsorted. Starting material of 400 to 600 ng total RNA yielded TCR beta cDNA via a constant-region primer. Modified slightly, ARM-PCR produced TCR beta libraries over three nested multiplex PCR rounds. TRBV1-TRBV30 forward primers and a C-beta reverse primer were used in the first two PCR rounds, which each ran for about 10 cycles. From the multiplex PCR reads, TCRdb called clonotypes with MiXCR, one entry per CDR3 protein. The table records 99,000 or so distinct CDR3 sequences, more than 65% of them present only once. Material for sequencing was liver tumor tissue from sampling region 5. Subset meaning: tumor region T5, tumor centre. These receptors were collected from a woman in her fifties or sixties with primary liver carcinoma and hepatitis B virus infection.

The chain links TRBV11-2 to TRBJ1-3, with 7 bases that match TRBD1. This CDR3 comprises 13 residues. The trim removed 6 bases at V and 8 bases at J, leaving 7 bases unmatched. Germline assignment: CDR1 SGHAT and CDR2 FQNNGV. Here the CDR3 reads CASRRTGLYTIYF. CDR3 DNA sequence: TGTGCCAGCAGAAGGACAGGATTGTACACCATATATTTT.

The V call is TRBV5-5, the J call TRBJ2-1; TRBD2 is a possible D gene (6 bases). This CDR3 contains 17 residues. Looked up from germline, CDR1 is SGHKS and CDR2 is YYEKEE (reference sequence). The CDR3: CANSLAQSFGSRGEQFF. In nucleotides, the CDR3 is TGTGCTAACAGCTTGGCCCAGTCTTTCGGGAGTAGGGGTGAGCAGTTCTTC.

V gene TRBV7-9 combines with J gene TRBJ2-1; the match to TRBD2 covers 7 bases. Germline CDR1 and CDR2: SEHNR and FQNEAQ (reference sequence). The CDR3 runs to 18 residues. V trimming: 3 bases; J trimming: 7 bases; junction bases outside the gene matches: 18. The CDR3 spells CASSLLNRRLAEGNEQFF. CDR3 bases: TGTGCCAGCAGCTTGCTCAATCGGCGGCTAGCGGAAGGTAATGAGCAGTTCTTC. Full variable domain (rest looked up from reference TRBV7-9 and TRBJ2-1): DTGVSQNPRHKITKRGQNVTFRCDPISEHNRLYWYRQTLGQGPEFLTYFQNEAQLEKSRLLSDRFSAERPKGSFSTLEIQRTEQGDSAMYLCASSLLNRRLAEGNEQFFGPGTRLTVL.

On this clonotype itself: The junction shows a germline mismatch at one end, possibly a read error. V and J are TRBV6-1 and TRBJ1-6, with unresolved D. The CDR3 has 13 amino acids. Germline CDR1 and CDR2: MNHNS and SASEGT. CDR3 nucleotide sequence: TGTGCCAGCATTGAGGTCTATAATTCACCCCGCCACTTT. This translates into CASIEVYNSPRHF.

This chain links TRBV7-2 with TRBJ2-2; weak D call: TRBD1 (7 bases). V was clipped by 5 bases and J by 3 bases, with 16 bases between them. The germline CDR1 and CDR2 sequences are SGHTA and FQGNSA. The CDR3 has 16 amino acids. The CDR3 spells CASSRRGPVDTGELFF. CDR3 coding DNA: TGTGCCAGCAGCCGGAGGGGGCCAGTTGACACCGGGGAGCTGTTTTTT.